This is a list of T cell receptor beta chains from one sample in a study of Ad26.COV2.S vaccination and SARS-CoV-2 variants. Using immunoSEQ multiplex PCR, the repertoire was profiled, and TCRdb retains in-frame clones only, with some absent. The sample has roughly 460,000 clones; 80% to 90% are singletons. The sample consisted of peripheral blood, taken in a trial of Ad26.COV2.S vaccine versus placebo. Receptor source: a person aged 18 to 65 who received the Ad26.COV2.S COVID-19 vaccine or a placebo. CDR3s include the opening cysteine and the closing phenylalanine or tryptophan. Each record gives: clone size, V gene, J gene, D gene, CDR3 protein, CDR3 DNA. D genes are given only for firm matches. Clone size is not always given. Where it is, it says once, few, many or a class for expanded clones.

NA	TRBV9	TRBJ2-2	NA	CASSPSGANTGELFF	TGTGCCAGCAGCCCCTCCGGGGCGAACACCGGGGAGCTGTTTTTT
NA	TRBV30	TRBJ1-6	TRBD1	CAIQTGVSPLHF	TGTGCCATTCAGACAGGGGTTTCACCCCTCCACTTT
NA	TRBV4-3	TRBJ2-2	NA	CASSQETGMELFF	TGCGCCAGCAGCCAAGAAACAGGGATGGAGCTGTTTTTT
few	TRBV29-1	TRBJ1-1	NA	CSADRNTEAFF	TGCAGCGCTGACAGGAACACTGAAGCTTTCTTT
NA	TRBV27	TRBJ2-7	NA	CASSLSPGYGEQYF	TGTGCCAGCAGTTTATCCCCGGGATATGGCGAGCAGTACTTC
NA	TRBV27	TRBJ2-3	NA	CASRLGPTSTDTQYF	TGTGCCAGCAGACTCGGACCGACTAGCACAGATACGCAGTATTTT
NA	TRBV28	TRBJ1-3	TRBD1	CASSPGTGGRNTIYF	TGTGCCAGCAGTCCCGGGACAGGGGGCAGAAACACCATATATTTT
once	TRBV5-8	TRBJ2-5	NA	CASSPKGDIPGETQYF	TGTGCCAGCAGCCCAAAAGGGGACATCCCCGGGGAGACCCAGTACTTC
NA	TRBV28	TRBJ2-1	TRBD2	CASSPASGGRNEQFF	TGTGCCAGCAGTCCCGCTTCGGGGGGGAGGAATGAGCAGTTCTTC
NA	TRBV3-1/TRBV3-2	TRBJ2-5	NA	CASSQVVQETQYF	TGTGCCAGCAGCCAAGTAGTTCAGGAGACCCAGTACTTC
NA	TRBV12-3/TRBV12-4	TRBJ1-3	NA	CASSFTGWNTIYF	TGTGCCAGCAGTTTCACAGGGTGGAACACCATATATTTT
NA	TRBV30	TRBJ2-5	TRBD2	CAWSVGMGTRETQYF	TGTGCCTGGAGTGTAGGTATGGGGACTAGAGAGACCCAGTACTTC
once	TRBV15	TRBJ2-6	NA	CATSRKTGRVSTPGANVLTF	TGTGCCACCAGCAGAAAAACCGGCAGGGTCTCGACCCCTGGGGCCAACGTCCTGACTTTC
NA	TRBV4-2	TRBJ2-3	NA	CASSHHTDTQYF	TGTGCCAGCAGCCATCACACAGATACGCAGTATTTT
NA	TRBV6-6	TRBJ2-3	NA	CASSFARGSSTDTQYF	TGTGCCAGCAGTTTTGCAAGAGGCTCTAGCACAGATACGCAGTATTTT
NA	TRBV19	TRBJ1-1	NA	CASSSQGSGGGEAFF	TGTGCCAGTAGTTCGCAGGGGTCGGGAGGAGGTGAAGCTTTCTTT
NA	TRBV3-1/TRBV3-2	TRBJ1-6	TRBD1	CASSPTDRDNSPLHF	TGTGCCAGCAGCCCAACGGACAGGGATAATTCACCCCTCCACTTT
NA	TRBV7-8	TRBJ1-1	TRBD1	CASSTGQVNTEAFF	TGTGCCAGCAGCACGGGACAGGTGAACACTGAAGCTTTCTTT
NA	TRBV3-1/TRBV3-2	TRBJ2-5	TRBD2	CASSLPGLAIPETQYF	TGTGCCAGCAGCTTACCGGGACTAGCTATTCCAGAGACCCAGTACTTC
NA	TRBV4-1	TRBJ2-1	TRBD2	CASSHGTSFDEQFF	TGCGCCAGCAGCCATGGGACTAGCTTCGATGAGCAGTTCTTC
NA	TRBV3-1/TRBV3-2	TRBJ2-1	NA	CASSQRRANEQFF	TGTGCCAGCAGCCAGAGGAGGGCCAATGAGCAGTTCTTC
NA	TRBV2	TRBJ2-5	NA	CASSDWLPQETQYF	TGTGCCAGCAGTGACTGGCTACCCCAAGAGACCCAGTACTTC